This is a list of T cell receptor beta chains from one sample in a study of T cell clones after liver transplantation. Sequencing was performed with immunoSEQ multiplex PCR; in TCRdb, only in-frame clones are kept and a portion is missing. The sample yields tens of thousands of clones, 85% to 90% seen once. The sample consisted of CD8+ T cells from blood, taken 12 months after liver transplant. The receptors were sampled from a human patient who received a liver transplant. The graft donor may account for some of the T cells. The CDR3 runs from the conserved cysteine through the conserved F or W. D genes are given only for firm matches. The size entry is marked missing in some rows and otherwise reads once, few, many or a size class.

D gene	V gene	clone size	J gene	CDR3 DNA	CDR3 protein
TRBD2	TRBV2	-	TRBJ2-7	TGTGCCAGCAGTGGGGACTATTCAGGCTACGAGCAGTACTTC	CASSGDYSGYEQYF
-	TRBV7-9	-	TRBJ2-1	TGTGCCAGCAGCTCCGAGGGTCATGAGCAGTTCTTC	CASSSEGHEQFF
-	TRBV6-5	once	TRBJ1-3	TGTGCCAGCAGTTACGACGGAGGAAACACCATATATTTT	CASSYDGGNTIYF
-	TRBV6-5	-	TRBJ2-7	TGTGCCAGCAGTTTAAACAACTACGAGCAGTACTTC	CASSLNNYEQYF
-	TRBV27	-	TRBJ2-1	TGTGCCTCTTCGGACAGATACAATGAGCAGTTCTTC	CASSDRYNEQFF
-	TRBV19	-	TRBJ2-1	TGTGCCAGTAGTATGAGTACTCTTTACAATGAGCAGTTCTTC	CASSMSTLYNEQFF
TRBD1	TRBV11-2	-	TRBJ1-2	TGTGCCAGCGCGGACAGGGGTCACGGCTACACCTTC	CASADRGHGYTF
-	TRBV9	many	TRBJ1-1	TGTGCCAGCAGCGTAGATGGGGCTACTGAAGCTTTCTTT	CASSVDGATEAFF
TRBD1	TRBV29-1	-	TRBJ2-7	TGCAGCGTACCCGGGACAGGGGCATTTATTGGCGAGCAGTACTTC	CSVPGTGAFIGEQYF
-	TRBV9	medium-sized	TRBJ1-5	TGTGCCAGCAGCCGGGGCGGCAATCAGCCCCAGCATTTT	CASSRGGNQPQHF
-	TRBV30	-	TRBJ1-2	TGTGCCTGGAGGGCGACTTTCACCGGTGGCTACACCTTC	CAWRATFTGGYTF
TRBD2	TRBV6-6	-	TRBJ2-3	TGTGCCAGCAGTGGCGGGGGGGATACGCAGTATTTT	CASSGGGDTQYF
-	TRBV5-1	-	TRBJ2-7	TGCGCCAGCAGCTGGGACGGCTCCTACGAGCAGTACTTC	CASSWDGSYEQYF
-	TRBV11-2	-	TRBJ1-1	TGTGCCAGCAGCGCTGGGACGGTGAACACTGAAGCTTTCTTT	CASSAGTVNTEAFF
-	TRBV27	-	TRBJ2-7	TGTGCCAGCAGTCCCGGGGTAGCCGGTTACGAGCAGTACTTC	CASSPGVAGYEQYF
-	TRBV5-1	few	TRBJ2-7	TGCGCCAGCAGCTTGGTTGGGAATTCCTACGAGCAGTACTTC	CASSLVGNSYEQYF
-	TRBV30	-	TRBJ2-7	TGTGCCTGGAGTGGTTGGGCCAGCTACGAGCAGTACTTC	CAWSGWASYEQYF
-	TRBV27	-	TRBJ1-1	TGTGCCAGCAGTCCACAGGGAACTGGGACTGAAGCTTTCTTT	CASSPQGTGTEAFF
TRBD2	TRBV5-8	-	TRBJ2-1	TGTGCCAGCAGCTTCAGGGGACTAGCGGGAGCCTACAATGAGCAGTTCTTC	CASSFRGLAGAYNEQFF
-	TRBV7-6	-	TRBJ1-5	TGTGCCAGCAGCTTAGAGTCCGGGTCCAATCAGCCCCAGCATTTT	CASSLESGSNQPQHF
-	TRBV11-1	few	TRBJ2-1	TGTGCCAGCAGCGCGCGGTACAGTAACAATGAGCAGTTCTTC	CASSARYSNNEQFF
TRBD1	TRBV11-2	-	TRBJ2-7	TGTGCCAGCAGCTTAGATGGGACAGGGTTATATTACGAGCAGTACTTC	CASSLDGTGLYYEQYF
-	TRBV6-4	-	TRBJ2-3	TGTGCCAGCAGTGACGGGCAGAGCACAGATACGCAGTATTTT	CASSDGQSTDTQYF
-	TRBV29-1	-	TRBJ2-7	TGCAGCGCGGGTTCCCTCTCCTACGAGCAGTACTTC	CSAGSLSYEQYF
-	TRBV6-5	-	TRBJ1-5	TGTGCCAGCAGTTACATGGCAGGGGTCGATCAGCCCCAGCATTTT	CASSYMAGVDQPQHF
-	TRBV27	-	TRBJ2-5	TGTGCCAGCAGTTTAACTCCTAGGGGGGAGACCCAGTACTTC	CASSLTPRGETQYF
TRBD1	TRBV7-8	once	TRBJ2-2	TGTGCCAGCAGCGAATTAGGGGGCAGGAGCACCGGGGAGCTGTTTTTT	CASSELGGRSTGELFF
TRBD2	TRBV14	-	TRBJ2-5	TGTGCCCTACACGGGAGGGTTTGGGAGACCCAGTACTTC	CALHGRVWETQYF
-	TRBV4-1	-	TRBJ2-3	TGCGCCAGCAGCCAAGATCGCGGGACAGATACGCAGTATTTT	CASSQDRGTDTQYF
-	TRBV4-3	-	TRBJ1-1	TGCGCCAGCAGCCAAGAACTCGGGGGGAACACTGAAGCTTTCTTT	CASSQELGGNTEAFF
TRBD1	TRBV27	-	TRBJ1-5	TGTGCCAGCAGCGAAACTTTCCGGGACAGGGCGGTGGCTAGCAATCAGCCCCAGCATTTT	CASSETFRDRAVASNQPQHF
-	TRBV7-8	-	TRBJ2-7	TGTGCCAGCAGCCCGAACGTACTAGGCCCTTACGAGCAGTACTTC	CASSPNVLGPYEQYF
-	TRBV28	-	TRBJ1-1	TGTGCCAGCAGTTTAGGGCGCTTGGGCACTGAAGCTTTCTTT	CASSLGRLGTEAFF
TRBD2	TRBV19	-	TRBJ2-1	TGTGCCAGTAGCTCAACTGGGACTAGCGGGACTAGCTCCTACAATGAGCAGTTCTTC	CASSSTGTSGTSSYNEQFF
TRBD2	TRBV13	-	TRBJ2-1	TGTGCCAGCAGCTTAGGCGGGGGGGGCTCCTACAATGAGCAGTTCTTC	CASSLGGGGSYNEQFF
-	TRBV7-6	-	TRBJ1-1	TGTGCCAGCAGCTTTCGTCCCCAGGGATACACTGAAGCTTTCTTT	CASSFRPQGYTEAFF
-	TRBV27	-	TRBJ1-5	TGTGCCAGCAGTTTATCGTGGCAGTCGGGTCAGCCCCAGCATTTT	CASSLSWQSGQPQHF
-	TRBV2	once	TRBJ1-5	TGTGCCAGCAGTGAACATGTCACTCTCAGCAATCAGCCCCAGCATTTT	CASSEHVTLSNQPQHF
-	TRBV29-1	-	TRBJ2-7	TGCAGCGTTGAAACACAGAGGCCCTACGAGCAGTACTTC	CSVETQRPYEQYF
-	TRBV2	-	TRBJ2-7	TGTGCCAGCAGTGAATGGGGTACGGGATCCTACGAGCAGTACTTC	CASSEWGTGSYEQYF
-	TRBV20-1	-	TRBJ1-1	TGCAGTGCTAGGGGGGGGGCGAGAGCTTTCTTT	CSARGGARAFF
TRBD2	TRBV19	-	TRBJ2-1	TGTGCCAGTAGTATAGATCTATCGGGGGGACTCTACAATGAGCAGTTCTTC	CASSIDLSGGLYNEQFF
-	TRBV6-1	-	TRBJ1-2	TGTGCCGGGGGGACGGACAACATTTACTATGGCTACACCTTC	CAGGTDNIYYGYTF
-	TRBV30	-	TRBJ2-2	TGTGCCTGGAGTGTACGATGGGTGGAATTGAACACCGGGGAGCTGTTTTTT	CAWSVRWVELNTGELFF
-	TRBV5-1	-	TRBJ1-1	TGCGCCAGCAGCGAACTGGATCAAGGAGTGAACACTGAAGCTTTCTTT	CASSELDQGVNTEAFF
TRBD2	TRBV27	-	TRBJ2-1	TGTGCCAGCAGTTCTCCGACTAGCGGACACAATGAGCAGTTCTTC	CASSSPTSGHNEQFF